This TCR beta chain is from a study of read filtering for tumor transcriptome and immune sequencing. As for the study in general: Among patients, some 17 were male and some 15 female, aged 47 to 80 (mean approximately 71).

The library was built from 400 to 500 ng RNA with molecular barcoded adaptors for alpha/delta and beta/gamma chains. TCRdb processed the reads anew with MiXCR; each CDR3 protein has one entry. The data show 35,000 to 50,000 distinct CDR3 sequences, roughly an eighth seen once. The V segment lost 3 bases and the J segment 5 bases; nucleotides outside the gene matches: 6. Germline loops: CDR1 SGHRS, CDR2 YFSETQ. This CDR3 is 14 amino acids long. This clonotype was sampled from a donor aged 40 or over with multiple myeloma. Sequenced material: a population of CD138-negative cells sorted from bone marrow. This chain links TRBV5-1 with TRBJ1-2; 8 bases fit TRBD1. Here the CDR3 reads CASSSQGANYGYTF. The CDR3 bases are TGCGCCAGCAGCTCGCAGGGGGCAAATTATGGCTACACCTTC.